The 9 T cell receptor beta chains given below trace back to one sample, sequenced in a study of Graves' ophthalmopathy and Graves' hyperthyroidism. RNA transcripts yielded amplified TCR beta CDR3 regions. Investigators did first-round RT-PCR with HTBI primers, then second-round multiplex PCR. MiXCR, run by TCRdb on the multiplex PCR reads, gives a single entry per CDR3 protein. This sample yields 450,000 or so distinct CDR3 sequences, of which over 13% are seen a single time; approximately 9.8% belongs to the top ten. The sequenced material came from blood. These receptors were obtained from a woman aged 30 to 39 with Graves' ophthalmopathy.

This clonotype was observed at least ten times. The V and J genes are TRBV12-3 or TRBV12-4 and TRBJ1-5; TRBD1 aligns across 8 bases. The CDR3 has 14 amino acids. Germline trimming cut 4 bases from V and 7 bases from J; bases unmatched to any gene: 6. This CDR3 is CASSYTGGGQPQHF. In DNA, the CDR3 is TGTGCCAGCAGTTACACAGGGGGTGGGCAGCCCCAGCATTTT.

The sample holds a few counts of this clonotype. The gene calls are TRBV12-3 or TRBV12-4 and TRBJ2-5, with 11 bases lining up with TRBD2. V shed 1 base, J shed 4 bases, and the junction held 5 bases outside the gene matches. This CDR3 spans 16 amino acids. CDR3 nucleotide sequence: TGTGCCAGCAGTTTAGAGGGACTAGCGGATGTAGAGACCCAGTACTTC. This translates into CASSLEGLADVETQYF.

This clonotype was counted ten times or more. The V and J genes are TRBV6-5 and TRBJ2-2, with 8 bases matching TRBD1. This CDR3 region has 14 residues. Looked up from germline, CDR1 is MNHEY and CDR2 is SVGAGI. With 6 bases clipped from V and 1 base from J, the junction kept 1 base outside the gene matches. CDR3 loop: CASRGTGNTGELFF. In DNA form, the CDR3 reads TGTGCCAGCAGAGGGACAGGGAACACCGGGGAGCTGTTTTTT.

This clonotype was counted a few times. The V gene is TRBV9, the J gene TRBJ2-2; D is possibly TRBD1 or TRBD2 (8 bases each). The length of the CDR3 is 17 residues. V shed 2 bases and J shed 2 bases, with 16 bases lying between them. CDR1 and CDR2 (germline): SGDLS, YYNGEE. This CDR3 is CASSVRGRGANTGELFF. CDR3 DNA: TGTGCCAGCAGCGTCAGGGGGCGGGGGGCCAACACCGGGGAGCTGTTTTTT.

The V call is TRBV12-3 or TRBV12-4, the J call TRBJ1-1; 7 positions match TRBD1. The junction had 8 bases not matched to a gene; V was cut back by 8 bases and J by 5 bases. This CDR3 is built from 13 residues. This chain's CDR3 is CASGGRGYTEAFF. For the CDR3, the DNA is TGTGCCAGCGGGGGCAGGGGGTATACTGAAGCTTTCTTT.

This clonotype was seen a handful of times. The V and J genes are TRBV5-1 and TRBJ1-1; weak D call: TRBD1 (5 bases). Germline V gives CDR1 SGHRS, CDR2 YFSETQ. Trimming left V 0 bases short and J 6 bases short, with 9 bases between. The length of the CDR3 is 13 residues. The CDR3 DNA reads as TGCGCCAGCAGCTTGGGGGTGGGGGCTGAAGCTTTCTTT. As protein: CASSLGVGAEAFF.

The chain joins TRBV19 to TRBJ2-2; no clear D. The CDR3 spans 15 residues. With 5 bases removed from V and 0 bases from J, the gap between germline ends came to 10 bases. Germline CDR1 LNHDA, CDR2 SQIVND (reference sequence). Written as DNA, the CDR3 is TGTGCCAGTAGTCCCTCGCAGCCGAACACCGGGGAGCTGTTTTTT. Its translation is CASSPSQPNTGELFF.

Only a few counts were recorded for this clonotype. The chain combines TRBV12-3 or TRBV12-4 with TRBJ2-4; possible D gene TRBD2, 6 bases. Trimming took off 3 bases at V and 3 bases at J, with 9 bases between the two ends. The CDR3 spans 14 residues. CDR3 in DNA: TGTGCCAGCAGTTTGGGGGGTGGCAAAAACATTCAGTACTTC. Translation gives CASSLGGGKNIQYF.

This clonotype was seen at least ten times. The junction departs from the called germline gene at one end, perhaps through a read error. V gene TRBV7-8 combines with J gene TRBJ1-5; tentatively, D is TRBD1 (6 bases). The CDR3 is 12 residues long. Germline assignment: CDR1 SGHVS and CDR2 FQNEAQ. The CDR3 DNA is TGTGCCAGCAGCATGTCAGGGGCAGGGCCCAATTTT. This sequence encodes CASSMSGAGPNF.